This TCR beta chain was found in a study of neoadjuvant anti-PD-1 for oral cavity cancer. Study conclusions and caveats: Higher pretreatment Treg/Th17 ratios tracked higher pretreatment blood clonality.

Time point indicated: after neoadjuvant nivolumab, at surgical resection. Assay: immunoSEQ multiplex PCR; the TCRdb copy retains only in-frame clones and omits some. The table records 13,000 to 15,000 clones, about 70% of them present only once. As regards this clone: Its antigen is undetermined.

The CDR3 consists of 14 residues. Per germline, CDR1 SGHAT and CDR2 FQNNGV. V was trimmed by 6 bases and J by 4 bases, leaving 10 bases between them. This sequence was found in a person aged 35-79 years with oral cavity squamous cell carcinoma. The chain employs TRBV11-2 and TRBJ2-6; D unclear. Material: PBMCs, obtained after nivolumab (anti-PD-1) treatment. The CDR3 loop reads CASSPNFGANVLTF. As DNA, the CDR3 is TGTGCCAGCAGTCCCAATTTCGGGGCCAACGTCCTGACTTTC.